Shown below are 26 T cell receptor beta chains from a single sample sequenced in a study of cytomegalovirus exposure and HLA in healthy donors. PCR amplification relied on 60 Vbeta primers (plus 13 Jbeta primers). Profiling relied on immunoSEQ multiplex PCR, and the TCRdb table lists in-frame clones only, not all of them. This sample contains about 48,000 clones. The sample taken for sequencing was PBMCs. Receptor source: a woman aged 40 to 50 in good health and CMV-seronegative.

The CDR3: CASSLGTGGLNTEAFF. DNA for the CDR3: TGTGCCAGCTCACTAGGGACAGGGGGCCTGAACACTGAAGCTTTCTTT. The V gene is TRBV18, the J gene TRBJ1-1; TRBD1 aligns across 12 bases. The germline CDR1 and CDR2 sequences are KGHSH and LQKENI. After removal of 4 bases from V and 0 bases from J, the junction contained 3 bases not matched to a gene. This CDR3 is 16 amino acids long.

CDR3 region: CASTHGQGNYGYTF. Here the CDR3 DNA reads TGTGCCAGCACCCACGGACAGGGGAACTATGGCTACACCTTC. This rearrangement joins TRBV6-6 to TRBJ1-2, with TRBD1 matching over 9 bases. Trimming removed 7 bases from V and 2 bases from J; junction bases left unmatched: 5. CDR1 and CDR2 from the germline V gene are MNHNY and SVGAGI (reference sequence). The CDR3 extends over 14 amino acids.

This chain uses TRBV19 with TRBJ2-7, with a possible D match to TRBD1 (5 bases). V lost 4 bases, J lost 2 bases, and 18 bases lay in between. Per germline, CDR1 LNHDA and CDR2 SQIVND (reference sequence). CDR3 size: 16 residues. DNA for the CDR3: TGTGCCAGTAGTACTCCCTTTGCCGAGACAGCCTACGAGCAGTACTTC. Residues: CASSTPFAETAYEQYF.

The chain recombines TRBV4-2 with TRBJ1-2, with 10 bases lining up with TRBD1. This CDR3 is 15 amino acids long. V trimming: 0 bases; J trimming: 5 bases; junction bases outside the gene matches: 3. Looked up from germline, CDR1 is LGHNA and CDR2 is YNFKEQ. The CDR3 loop is CASSQDWDRGYGYTF. CDR3 nucleotides: TGTGCCAGCAGCCAAGATTGGGACAGGGGTTATGGCTACACCTTC.

The V gene is TRBV15, the J gene TRBJ1-4; D gene uncertain. In germline, CDR1 is LNHNV, CDR2 YYDKDF (reference sequence). CDR3 length: 15 amino acids. V lost 0 bases and J lost 2, with 7 bases in between. The CDR3 reads CATSRDVFTNEKLFF. The CDR3 bases are TGTGCCACCAGCAGAGACGTTTTCACTAATGAAAAACTGTTTTTT.

Here the CDR3 reads CASSMTGNTEAFF. Written as DNA, the CDR3 is TGTGCCAGTAGTATGACAGGGAACACTGAAGCTTTCTTT. V and J are TRBV19 and TRBJ1-1; a possible D gene is TRBD1 (6 bases). V was trimmed by 3 bases and J by 1 base, leaving 6 bases between them. CDR3 length equals 13 residues. CDR1 is LNHDA and CDR2 is SQIVND in the germline V gene (reference sequence).

The chain joins TRBV4-3 to TRBJ1-3, with D unclear. Trimming left V 0 bases short and J 1 base short, with 10 bases between. CDR3 length equals 16 residues. The germline CDR1 and CDR2 sequences are LGHNA and YSLEER. CDR3: CASSQDAPVSGNTIYF. DNA for the CDR3: TGCGCCAGCAGCCAAGACGCGCCGGTGTCTGGAAACACCATATATTTT.

The chain uses TRBV7-3 and TRBJ1-5; D might be TRBD1 (5 bases). The V end was cut by 5 bases, the J end by 3 bases, with 8 bases between. Germline CDR1 is SGHTA and CDR2 is FQGTGA. This CDR3 is built from 13 residues. This chain's CDR3 is CASSPGNNQPQHF. CDR3 in DNA: TGTGCCAGCAGCCCAGGGAACAATCAGCCCCAGCATTTT.

The V gene is TRBV6-5, the J gene TRBJ2-5, with 10 bases fitting TRBD2. V was pared by 5 bases and J by 7 bases, with 10 bases of the junction left unmatched. CDR3 length: 15 amino acids. CDR1 MNHEY and CDR2 SVGAGI come from the germline V gene. The chain's CDR3 is CASSPPGLASRTQYF. The CDR3 nucleotides are TGTGCCAGCAGTCCCCCGGGACTAGCGTCGCGGACCCAGTACTTC.

The V gene is TRBV18, the J gene TRBJ2-7, with D perhaps TRBD1 (6 bases). Germline-derived CDR1 and CDR2 are KGHSH and LQKENI. The CDR3 totals 14 residues. V lost 1 base, J lost 2 bases, and 9 bases lay in between. DNA for the CDR3: TGTGCCAGCTCACCACGGGACACCGCCTACGAGCAGTACTTC. Residues: CASSPRDTAYEQYF.

The rearrangement links TRBV11-2 to TRBJ2-1, with 10 nucleotides matching TRBD2. Looked up from germline, CDR1 is SGHAT and CDR2 is FQNNGV. This CDR3 has 17 residues. V lost 5 bases, J lost 13 bases, and 20 bases stayed unmatched. The CDR3 nucleotides read TGTGCCAGCAGCAACCCCTCCGCTAGCGGGAGTATAGGTAGACAGTTCTTC. Its protein is CASSNPSASGSIGRQFF.

This chain uses TRBV20-1 with TRBJ2-2; D is unresolved. Per germline, CDR1 DFQATT and CDR2 SNEGSKA (reference sequence). This CDR3 has 11 residues. V was cut by 3 bases and J by 5 bases, with 4 bases left in between. As DNA, the CDR3 is TGCAGTGCTAGGAGGACCGGGGAGCTGTTTTTT. It specifies CSARRTGELFF.

As to this clone: At one end the junction does not follow the germline gene, possibly because of a read error. Other DNA sequences within the sample encode an identical CDR3. J is TRBJ2-7 and V is TRBV10-3; no reliable D call. CDR3 length equals 11 residues. From germline, CDR1 is ENHRY and CDR2 SYGVKD. CDR3 in DNA: TGTGCCATAAGTGCTCGGGACGAGCAGTACTTC. It is translated as CAISARDEQYF.

As to this clone: The junction does not match germline at one end; this may be a read error. The V call is TRBV19, the J call TRBJ2-7, with D maybe TRBD2 (6 bases). Per germline, CDR1 LNHDA and CDR2 SQIVND (reference sequence). The CDR3 is 14 residues long. This chain's CDR3 is CASRRDPSSDEQYF. The CDR3 DNA reads as TGTGCCAGCCGGCGGGACCCCTCCTCCGACGAGCAGTACTTC.

The rearrangement joins TRBV18 to TRBJ1-1, with 7 bases lining up with TRBD1. V shed 1 base, J shed 0 bases, and the junction held 2 bases outside the gene matches. This CDR3 region has 15 residues. Germline CDR1 KGHSH, CDR2 LQKENI. The CDR3 bases are TGTGCCAGCTCACCACGCACAGGGGTGAACACTGAAGCTTTCTTT. The encoded protein is CASSPRTGVNTEAFF.

This sequence joins TRBV29-1 and TRBJ2-1; weak D call: TRBD2 (6 bases). This CDR3 region has 12 residues. Trimming took 3 bases from V and 7 from J, leaving 10 bases between them. The germline V gene encodes CDR1 SQVTM and CDR2 ANQGSEA. In DNA form, the CDR3 reads TGCAGCGTTGATACTAGCAGTAATGAGCAGTTCTTC. As protein: CSVDTSSNEQFF.

This sequence joins TRBV9 and TRBJ2-7, with TRBD2 as a possible D gene (6 bases). The V gene lost 0 bases and the J gene lost 0 bases, with 10 bases spanning the gap. This CDR3 contains 15 residues. From germline, CDR1 is SGDLS and CDR2 YYNGEE. The CDR3 DNA reads as TGTGCCAGCAGCGTAGAGGCGGGAATCTCCTACGAGCAGTACTTC. Translation: CASSVEAGISYEQYF. The variable domain in full, completed from reference TRBV9 and TRBJ2-7, reads DSGVTQTPKHLITATGQRVTLRCSPRSGDLSVYWYQQSLDQGLQFLIQYYNGEERAKGNILERFSAQQFPDLHSELNLSSLELGDSALYFCASSVEAGISYEQYFGPGTRLTVT.

The chain recombines TRBV11-3 with TRBJ1-1; TRBD1 might be the D (5 bases). Germline values: CDR1 SGHNT, CDR2 YENEEA. Trimming removed 5 bases at V and 3 bases at J, with 13 bases between. The CDR3 consists of 14 residues. The CDR3 sequence: CASSPRVSYTEAFF. DNA for the CDR3: TGTGCCAGCAGCCCCAGGGTAAGCTACACTGAAGCTTTCTTT.

This chain links TRBV6-5 with TRBJ1-2; the match to TRBD1 covers 9 bases. CDR1 is MNHEY, CDR2 SVGAGI, per germline. V dropped 6 bases and J dropped 8; count of bases not matched to a gene: 7. CDR3 length: 13 amino acids. The CDR3, as DNA: TGTGCCAGCAGCAGAGACAGGGGGAGAGGCTACACCTTC. This sequence encodes CASSRDRGRGYTF.

The chain uses TRBV30 and TRBJ2-2, with D maybe TRBD1 (6 bases). The CDR3 length is 14 residues. Germline CDR1 is GTSNPN and CDR2 is SVGIG (reference sequence). V gave up 2 bases and J gave up 3 bases, with 10 bases separating them. The CDR3 spells CAWSPGADTGELFF. The CDR3 DNA reads as TGTGCCTGGAGTCCAGGGGCAGACACCGGGGAGCTGTTTTTT.

The CDR3 sequence is CASSTSGVGPQHF. As DNA, the CDR3 is TGTGCCAGCAGCACTTCAGGGGTTGGGCCCCAGCATTTT. The chain employs TRBV5-8 and TRBJ1-5; D is perhaps TRBD1 (6 bases). The V gene lost 4 bases and the J gene lost 9 bases, with 14 bases spanning the gap. The CDR3 is 13 amino acids. Per germline, CDR1 SGHTS and CDR2 YDEGEE.

The V gene is TRBV5-1, the J gene TRBJ2-2, with D tentatively TRBD2 (6 bases). The CDR3 consists of 15 residues. V was shortened by 1 base and J by 2 bases, with 9 bases between the two germline ends. CDR1 and CDR2 from the germline V gene are SGHRS and YFSETQ. As DNA, the CDR3 is TGCGCCAGCAGCTTGTCTAGCGCAAACACCGGGGAGCTGTTTTTT. Its protein is CASSLSSANTGELFF.

CDR3 region: CASSDWASYEQYF. CDR3 nucleotides: TGTGCCAGCAGTGATTGGGCCTCCTACGAGCAGTACTTC. This chain connects TRBV25-1 to TRBJ2-7; D is ambiguous. Trimming left V 3 bases short and J 0 bases short, with 6 bases between. Germline CDR1 is MGHDK and CDR2 is SYGVNS. The CDR3 runs 13 residues.

V and J are TRBV29-1 and TRBJ2-7; 11 positions agree with TRBD1. Germline V CDR1 and CDR2: SQVTM, ANQGSEA. This CDR3 comprises 13 residues. The ends lost 2 bases at V and 5 bases at J; junction bases unmatched: 2. CDR3: CSVEKGQGDEQYF. For the CDR3, the DNA is TGCAGCGTTGAAAAGGGACAGGGGGACGAGCAGTACTTC.

This chain connects TRBV7-9 to TRBJ1-2; D is perhaps TRBD1 (5 bases). V lost 5 bases to trimming and J lost 8 bases, with 15 bases between them. This CDR3 is 13 amino acids long. In germline, CDR1 is SEHNR, CDR2 FQNEAQ (reference sequence). As DNA, the CDR3 is TGTGCCAGCAGCCCTCAGGGTAGTAGCGGCTACACCTTC. It translates to CASSPQGSSGYTF.

This chain connects TRBV2 to TRBJ2-2; 7 bases fit TRBD2. Germline values: CDR1 SNHLY, CDR2 FYNNEI. V lost 6 bases to trimming and J lost 7 bases; unmatched junction nucleotides: 5. The CDR3 length is 13 residues. CDR3 coding DNA: TGTGCCAGCAGGGCGGGAGTTGTCGGGGAGCTGTTTTTT. It specifies CASRAGVVGELFF.